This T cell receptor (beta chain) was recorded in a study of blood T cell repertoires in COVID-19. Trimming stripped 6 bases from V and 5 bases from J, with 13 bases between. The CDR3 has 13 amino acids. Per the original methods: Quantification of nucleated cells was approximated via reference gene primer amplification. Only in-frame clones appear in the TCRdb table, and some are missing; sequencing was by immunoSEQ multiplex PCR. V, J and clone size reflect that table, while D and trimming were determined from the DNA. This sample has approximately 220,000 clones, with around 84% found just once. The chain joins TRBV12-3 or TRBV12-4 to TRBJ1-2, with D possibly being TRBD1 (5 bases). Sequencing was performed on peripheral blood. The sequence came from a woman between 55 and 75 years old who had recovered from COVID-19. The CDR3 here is CASSLMGGYGYTF. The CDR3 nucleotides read TGTGCCAGCAGCCTTATGGGGGGGTATGGCTACACCTTC.